Below are 26 T cell receptor beta chains sequenced from a single sample in a study of neurological immune-mediated disorders. Via MiXCR, TCRdb re-called the 5' RACE reads, giving one row per CDR3 protein. Of over 50,000 distinct CDR3 sequences in the sample, roughly 5.6% were seen once. Sequencing was performed on PBMCs. The receptors shown here come from a human donor with multiple sclerosis. The donor label of this sample is uncertain.

This clonotype came up many times. This chain links TRBV7-3 with TRBJ2-3; 8 nucleotides line up with TRBD2. The CDR3 totals 15 residues. After removal of 3 bases from V and 5 bases from J, the junction contained 7 bases not matched to a gene. The germline gives CDR1 SGHTA, CDR2 FQGTGA. The CDR3 DNA follows: TGTGCCAGCAGCTTTGCGGGGGGCGAAGAAGATACGCAGTATTTT. Amino acid sequence: CASSFAGGEEDTQYF.

In its sample, this clonotype was seen many times. The rearrangement joins TRBV9 to TRBJ2-4, with 10 bases aligning to TRBD1. This CDR3 region has 18 residues. The ends lost 4 bases at V and 0 bases at J; junction bases unmatched: 10. Germline values: CDR1 SGDLS, CDR2 YYNGEE. CDR3: CASSPTPGTGVAKNIQYF. In nucleotides, the CDR3 is TGTGCCAGCAGCCCTACGCCCGGGACAGGGGTAGCCAAAAACATTCAGTACTTC.

In this sample, this clonotype turned up many times. V is TRBV20-1 and J is TRBJ1-4; D remains ambiguous. Germline V gives CDR1 DFQATT, CDR2 SNEGSKA (reference sequence). Trimming removed 8 bases at V and 0 bases at J, with 10 bases between. The CDR3 covers 13 residues. The CDR3 loop reads CSPLHATNEKLFF. In DNA form, the CDR3 reads TGCAGTCCCCTCCATGCAACTAATGAAAAACTGTTTTTT.

At least ten counts were recorded for this clonotype. The chain links TRBV10-3 to TRBJ2-7, with unresolved D. CDR1 and CDR2 from the germline V gene are ENHRY and SYGVKD. CDR3 length: 13 residues. The ends were cut back, 2 bases at V and 2 bases at J, with 7 bases in the middle. The CDR3 sequence: CAISEAITYEQYF. The CDR3 DNA reads as TGTGCCATCAGTGAGGCAATTACCTACGAGCAGTACTTC.

This sequence joins TRBV7-8 and TRBJ2-1; 7 nucleotides align to TRBD2. CDR1 is SGHVS and CDR2 is FQNEAQ in the germline V gene. This CDR3 has 17 amino acids. J was trimmed by 10 bases and V by 8 bases; bases with no gene match: 23. CDR3 DNA sequence: TGTGCCAGCCGGAGCCGGCTAGCGGACGCTCACCTCGTGGAGCAGTTCTTC. This sequence encodes CASRSRLADAHLVEQFF.

In its sample, this clonotype was seen many times. This chain links TRBV4-1 with TRBJ1-6; D unclear. CDR3 length equals 15 residues. Germline loops: CDR1 MGHRA, CDR2 YSYEKL. Trimming cost V 2 bases and J 8 bases, with 13 bases left between them. The CDR3 reads CASSQSTPGDSPLHF. The CDR3 DNA sequence: TGCGCCAGCAGCCAATCGACACCCGGGGATTCACCCCTCCACTTT.

This clonotype showed up many times. The chain is built from TRBV5-5 and TRBJ1-5; D might be TRBD1 (6 bases). The ends were cut back, 0 bases at V and 2 bases at J, with 12 bases in the middle. Looked up from germline, CDR1 is SGHKS and CDR2 is YYEKEE (reference sequence). This CDR3 spans 16 amino acids. The chain's CDR3 is CASSLGSGAGNQPQHF. The CDR3 nucleotides are TGTGCCAGCAGCTTGGGCTCGGGGGCTGGCAATCAGCCCCAGCATTTT.

This clonotype has ten or more counts. The CDR3 spells CASSLQGVNGYTF. DNA of the CDR3: TGCGCCAGCAGCTTGCAGGGGGTTAATGGCTACACCTTC. The gene calls are TRBV5-1 and TRBJ1-2; 7 bases are a match to TRBD1. Germline CDR1 is SGHRS and CDR2 is YFSETQ. The junction had 3 bases not matched to a gene; V was cut back by 1 base and J by 6 bases. CDR3 length: 13 residues. Together with reference TRBV5-1 and TRBJ1-2, the CDR3 gives the full variable domain: KAGVTQTPRYLIKTRGQQVTLSCSPISGHRSVSWYQQTPGQGLQFLFEYFSETQRNKGNFPGRFSGRQFSNSRSEMNVSTLELGDSALYLCASSLQGVNGYTFGSGTRLTVV.

There are many counts of this clonotype. The chain has TRBV5-1 and TRBJ2-7; unclear D gene. V lost 4 bases to trimming and J lost 6 bases, with 14 bases between them. This CDR3 has 13 amino acids. The germline V gene encodes CDR1 SGHRS and CDR2 YFSETQ. The CDR3 region has the DNA TGCGCCAGCAGCCCAGAACCAGCAGGCGAGCAGTACTTC. It specifies CASSPEPAGEQYF.

The table lists this clonotype with many counts. CDR3 residues: CSGGEGYGYTF. Here the CDR3 DNA reads TGCAGCGGAGGGGAGGGCTATGGCTACACCTTC. V usage is TRBV20-1 and J usage is TRBJ1-2; D may be TRBD1 (5 bases). CDR1 is DFQATT and CDR2 is SNEGSKA in the germline V gene (reference sequence). This CDR3 is built from 11 residues.

This clonotype was recorded many times. The chain recombines TRBV29-1 with TRBJ1-1; possibly TRBD1 for D (6 bases). This CDR3 is built from 14 residues. Germline loops: CDR1 SQVTM, CDR2 ANQGSEA. V was trimmed by 7 bases and J by 5 bases, leaving 20 bases between them. The CDR3 is CSAGGRQGRTEAFF. As DNA, the CDR3 is TGCAGCGCCGGGGGCCGGCAGGGCCGGACTGAAGCTTTCTTT.

This clonotype showed up many times. V gene TRBV13 combines with J gene TRBJ2-3; D gene uncertain. CDR3 length: 14 amino acids. Per germline, CDR1 PRHDT and CDR2 FYEKMQ (reference sequence). The V end was cut by 8 bases, the J end by 4 bases, with 16 bases between. CDR3 region: CASAGDPTPDTQYF. Written as DNA, the CDR3 is TGTGCCAGCGCTGGGGATCCCACCCCAGATACGCAGTATTTT.

There are many counts of this clonotype. The rearrangement joins TRBV7-8 to TRBJ2-7, with D perhaps matching TRBD2 (7 bases). CDR1 is SGHVS and CDR2 is FQNEAQ in the germline V gene. This CDR3 comprises 17 residues. V was trimmed by 7 bases and J by 3 bases, leaving 25 bases between them. CDR3 sequence reads: CASTREVARGKLYEQYF. For the CDR3, the DNA is TGTGCCAGCACCCGGGAGGTCGCCAGGGGCAAACTCTACGAGCAGTACTTC.

This chain links TRBV6-5 with TRBJ2-1; no reliable D call. The V end lost 7 bases, the J end lost 0 bases, and 13 bases lay between the germline ends. This CDR3 spans 15 amino acids. Germline-derived CDR1 and CDR2 are MNHEY and SVGAGI. CDR3 sequence: CASTSSLSSYNEQFF. DNA for the CDR3: TGTGCCAGCACCTCTTCCCTAAGCTCCTACAATGAGCAGTTCTTC.

This clonotype was counted many times. V gene TRBV20-1 combines with J gene TRBJ1-1, with 8 nucleotides matching TRBD1. With 5 bases clipped from V and 1 base from J, the junction kept 6 bases outside the gene matches. The CDR3 contains 14 residues. Per germline, CDR1 DFQATT and CDR2 SNEGSKA (reference sequence). CDR3: CSASRTGWNTEAFF. The DNA for the CDR3 is TGCAGTGCTTCAAGGACAGGGTGGAACACTGAAGCTTTCTTT.

The sample holds many counts of this clonotype. V is TRBV7-6 and J is TRBJ2-6, with D perhaps TRBD1 (6 bases). Looked up from germline, CDR1 is SGHVS and CDR2 is FNYEAQ. The CDR3 has 16 amino acids. Trimming took 5 bases from V and 1 from J, leaving 12 bases between them. The CDR3 protein is CASSLFGQSGANVLTF. CDR3 nucleotides: TGTGCCAGCAGCCTATTTGGACAGTCTGGGGCCAACGTCCTGACTTTC.

Ten or more counts support this clonotype. The chain combines TRBV24-1 with TRBJ1-1; D unresolved. The V end was cut by 1 base, the J end by 5 bases, with 7 bases between. The CDR3 length is 13 residues. Germline V gives CDR1 KGHDR, CDR2 SFDVKD. The CDR3 DNA follows: TGTGCCACCAGTGATTTCGCCGGGACTGAAGCTTTCTTT. Protein sequence: CATSDFAGTEAFF.

The sample holds many counts of this clonotype. The CDR3 here is CASSLAWKEQFF. In DNA form, the CDR3 reads TGTGCCAGCAGCCTCGCGTGGAAGGAGCAGTTCTTC. The chain joins TRBV7-2 to TRBJ2-1; unclear D gene. The CDR3 is 12 residues long. Per the germline V gene, CDR1 is SGHTA and CDR2 is FQGNSA. Trimming took off 5 bases at V and 10 bases at J, with 12 bases between the two ends.

This clonotype was recorded many times. The rearrangement joins TRBV6-2 or TRBV6-3 to TRBJ2-1; D ambiguous. Trimming removed 5 bases at V and 4 bases at J, with 21 bases between. Germline CDR1 is MNHEY and CDR2 is SVGEGT. This CDR3 spans 17 amino acids. In DNA, the CDR3 is TGTGCCAGCAGTCACGTGCTCCGGGTCGTAAGTTACAATGAGCAGTTCTTC. Its translation is CASSHVLRVVSYNEQFF.

This clonotype was detected ten times or more. The chain has TRBV3-1 and TRBJ2-1; TRBD2 aligns across 11 bases. Per germline, CDR1 LGHDT and CDR2 YNNKEL (reference sequence). The CDR3 extends over 19 amino acids. With V trimmed by 4 bases and J by 0 bases, 11 bases remained unmatched. The CDR3 nucleotides are TGTGCCAGCAGCCCTTGGCCTAGCGGGGGGCGGAGCTCCTACAATGAGCAGTTCTTC. This codes for CASSPWPSGGRSSYNEQFF.

This clonotype was picked up many times. One end of the junction fails to match germline, which may point to a read error. As DNA, the CDR3 is TGTGCCAGCAGTGAAGGGTCAGGATTACAGCGCCAGCATTTT. This encodes CASSEGSGLQRQHF. The rearrangement joins TRBV25-1 to TRBJ1-5; D gene ambiguous. Looked up from germline, CDR1 is MGHDK and CDR2 is SYGVNS. CDR3 length equals 14 residues.

At least ten counts were recorded for this clonotype. The CDR3 DNA reads as TGTGCCAGCAGCTTAGCGGGGCGGGGCTACGAGCAGTACTTC. Its protein product is CASSLAGRGYEQYF. The chain is built from TRBV7-2 and TRBJ2-7, with D possibly matching TRBD2 (6 bases). V shed 0 bases and J shed 3 bases, with 9 bases lying between them. CDR1 and CDR2 from the germline V gene are SGHTA and FQGNSA. The CDR3 consists of 14 residues.

This clonotype has a count of ten or more. Sequence at one end of the junction differs from germline and may be a read error. This chain connects TRBV5-6 to TRBJ2-1; TRBD1 is a possible D gene (6 bases). The CDR3 has 16 residues. Germline values: CDR1 SGHDT, CDR2 YYEEEE. This chain's CDR3 is CASSLDVGRGYSEQFF. CDR3 sequence (DNA): TGTGCCAGCAGCTTGGATGTGGGCAGGGGCTACAGTGAGCAGTTCTTC.

This clonotype was recorded many times. The gene calls are TRBV12-3 or TRBV12-4 and TRBJ1-2, with 9 bases lining up with TRBD1. Trimming at V came to 7 bases and at J to 7 bases, leaving 7 bases not matched to a gene. The CDR3 extends over 13 amino acids. CDR3 loop: CASNPGQGSGYTF. CDR3 nucleotide sequence: TGTGCCAGCAATCCGGGACAGGGATCTGGCTACACCTTC.

This clonotype was seen at least ten times. V gene TRBV21-1 combines with J gene TRBJ1-5; the listed D gene, TRBD1, was not tested against the DNA. TRBV21-1 is tagged as a pseudogene. There are 18 residues in the CDR3. The CDR3 sequence: CASSKGERGDRRHQPQHF. The CDR3 coding sequence is TGTGCCAGCAGCAAAGGCGAACGTGGGGACCGACGGCATCAGCCCCAGCATTTT.

This clonotype was found many times. The V gene is TRBV20-1, the J gene TRBJ1-5; 7 bases map to TRBD1. This CDR3 region has 15 residues. Germline-derived CDR1 and CDR2 are DFQATT and SNEGSKA (reference sequence). Trimming at V came to 6 bases and at J to 0 bases, leaving 8 bases not matched to a gene. The CDR3 DNA reads TGCAGTGCCATACCGACAGGGAATAGCAATCAGCCCCAGCATTTT. Its translation is CSAIPTGNSNQPQHF.